The rows below give T cell receptor beta chains drawn from one sample of a study of blood T cell repertoires in COVID-19. The repertoire was sequenced with immunoSEQ multiplex PCR; TCRdb's copy has only in-frame clones and lacks some. Of around 140,000 clones listed, approximately 89% are singletons. Input material: peripheral blood. Receptors originate from a man aged 50 to 60 with acute or convalescent COVID-19. Each CDR3 is given without its conserved first and last residue. The order of the fields is clone size, CDR3 length, J gene, V gene, CDR3 protein. Clone size is stated in some rows and not others, as once, few, many or a class when expanded.

size: .; length: 9; J: TRBJ1-4; V: TRBV28; CDR3: ASYSGEKLF
size: .; length: 17; J: TRBJ2-5; V: TRBV21-1; CDR3: ASSPSRAGGPASLETQY
size: .; length: 12; J: TRBJ1-5; V: TRBV13; CDR3: ASSQGAGLQPQH
size: .; length: 11; J: TRBJ2-3; V: TRBV7-2; CDR3: ASSAPTEDTQY
size: .; length: 9; J: TRBJ1-1; V: TRBV10-2; CDR3: ASSADREAF
size: .; length: 14; J: TRBJ2-7; V: TRBV2; CDR3: ASNVGTGGSLGEQY
size: .; length: 13; J: TRBJ2-1; V: TRBV5-1; CDR3: ASSPVPTGYNEQF
size: .; length: 13; J: TRBJ2-1; V: TRBV3-1/TRBV3-2; CDR3: ASSQLAVNYNEQF
size: .; length: 11; J: TRBJ1-1; V: TRBV10-3; CDR3: AISESGVTEAF
size: .; length: 11; J: TRBJ1-5; V: TRBV30; CDR3: AWSRQVYQPQH
size: few; length: 11; J: TRBJ1-5; V: TRBV6-5; CDR3: ASSYSNQQPQH
size: few; length: 13; J: TRBJ1-5; V: TRBV18; CDR3: ASSPVSGWNQPQH
size: .; length: 14; J: TRBJ1-5; V: TRBV6-2/TRBV6-3; CDR3: ASSYGGTPGEQPQH
size: .; length: 11; J: TRBJ2-4; V: TRBV5-4; CDR3: ASSLKGGNIQY
size: .; length: 13; J: TRBJ1-2; V: TRBV3-1/TRBV3-2; CDR3: ASRRKMDSIYGYT
size: .; length: 13; J: TRBJ1-3; V: TRBV7-9; CDR3: ASSDVGATGNTIY
size: .; length: 11; J: TRBJ1-2; V: TRBV7-8; CDR3: ASSYIQGYGYT
size: once; length: 13; J: TRBJ2-7; V: TRBV2; CDR3: ASSELGQGLYEQY
size: .; length: 11; J: TRBJ1-2; V: TRBV18; CDR3: ASSPEESYGYT
size: .; length: 13; J: TRBJ1-4; V: TRBV2; CDR3: ASSDPGAPNEKLF
size: .; length: 15; J: TRBJ2-2; V: TRBV7-7; CDR3: ASSPRQGPLSAGELF
size: .; length: 12; J: TRBJ1-2; V: TRBV10-3; CDR3: AISEMVEAYGYT
size: .; length: 11; J: TRBJ1-1; V: TRBV18; CDR3: ASSRGQETRTF
size: few; length: 13; J: TRBJ1-1; V: TRBV3-1/TRBV3-2; CDR3: ASTRQGSMNTEAF
size: .; length: 12; J: TRBJ1-1; V: TRBV5-1; CDR3: ASSLDGGNTEAF
size: .; length: 14; J: TRBJ2-1; V: TRBV6-5; CDR3: ASSFELADSYNEQF
size: .; length: 14; J: TRBJ1-2; V: TRBV9; CDR3: ASSVEGRWGVGGYT
size: .; length: 13; J: TRBJ2-3; V: TRBV5-1; CDR3: ASRPVAGGTDTQY